The clone carrying this TCR beta chain was recorded many times. Its antigen is as yet unknown. This sample is part of a study of identical twins. In germline, CDR1 is ENHRY, CDR2 SYGVKD. The germline V and J ends were trimmed by 0 bases and 3 bases, with 12 bases remaining between them. CDR3 size: 16 residues. Whole-study findings and limits: For out-of-frame alpha sequences shared by twins, low generation probability was in excess. These conclusions were based on statistical analysis (cross-sectional, not following the same donors).

With template switching, a universal primer site was added, and the cDNA carried unique molecular identifiers. TCRdb reprocessed the 5' RACE reads with MiXCR, giving one entry per CDR3 protein. The sample includes a few hundred thousand distinct CDR3 sequences, 9.6% of them seen just once. This same sample was also part of a study on yellow fever vaccine responses in identical twins.

This sequence was found in a woman younger than 35 in good health. This rearrangement joins TRBV10-3 to TRBJ2-1, with D perhaps matching TRBD2 (6 bases). Input material: PBMCs. Written as DNA, the CDR3 is TGTGCCATCAGTGAGTCGGGCGGGGCTAACTACAATGAGCAGTTCTTC. This sequence encodes CAISESGGANYNEQFF.